Presented here are 19 T cell receptor beta chains from one specimen sequenced in a study of cytomegalovirus exposure and HLA in healthy donors. The study ran its PCR with 60 Vbeta and 13 Jbeta primers. The data were produced by immunoSEQ multiplex PCR, yet TCRdb's version contains in-frame clones alone and is incomplete. This sample yields 150,000 to 200,000 clones, of which roughly 87% are seen a single time; roughly 0.2% belongs to the top ten. The sequenced material came from PBMCs. The origin of the receptors is a girl in the first two years of life in good health and CMV-seronegative.

The chain couples TRBV21-1 to TRBJ1-6. TRBV21-1 is a documented pseudogene. The CDR3 covers 16 residues. Here the CDR3 reads CASSKARGGVRSPLHF. The CDR3 region has the DNA TGTGCCAGCAGCAAAGCGCGTGGAGGGGTGCGTTCACCCCTCCACTTT.

The gene calls are TRBV25-1 and TRBJ2-5, with 9 bases lining up with TRBD1. The J segment lost 1 base and the V segment lost 11 bases, leaving 2 bases of the junction unmatched. Germline V gene data show CDR1 as MGHDK and CDR2 as SYGVNS. The CDR3 is 12 amino acids. This CDR3 is CAGQGPQETQYF. The CDR3 DNA reads as TGTGCCGGACAGGGGCCCCAAGAGACCCAGTACTTC. The variable domain in full, completed from reference TRBV25-1 and TRBJ2-5, reads EADIYQTPRYLVIGTGKKITLECSQTMGHDKMYWYQQDPGMELHLIHYSYGVNSTEKGDLSSESTVSRIRTEHFPLTLESARPSHTSQYLCAGQGPQETQYFGPGTRLLVL.

The V and J genes are TRBV7-4 and TRBJ2-7; 10 bases agree with TRBD1. The CDR3 is made up of 15 amino acids. V lost 6 bases to trimming and J lost 5 bases; unmatched junction nucleotides: 10. Germline V CDR1 and CDR2: SGHVT, SQSDAQ. CDR3 loop: CASSSPGTGDHEQYF. CDR3 DNA: TGTGCCAGCAGTAGTCCCGGGACAGGGGACCACGAGCAGTACTTC.

The V call is TRBV7-3, the J call TRBJ1-6; no reliable D call. The CDR3 length is 13 residues. The V gene's germline CDR1 is SGHTA and CDR2 FQGTGA. Trimming stripped 2 bases from V and 4 bases from J, with 3 bases between. CDR3 loop: CASSLSYNSPLHF. CDR3 DNA sequence: TGTGCCAGCAGCTTATCATATAATTCACCCCTCCACTTT. The full variable domain, in which reference TRBV7-3 and TRBJ1-6 provide the parts outside the CDR3, is GAGVSQTPSNKVTEKGKYVELRCDPISGHTALYWYRQSLGQGPEFLIYFQGTGAADDSGLPNDRFFAVRPEGSVSTLKIQRTERGDSAVYLCASSLSYNSPLHFGNGTRLTVT.

This clone appeared once. The rearrangement uses TRBV27 and TRBJ2-7; D might be TRBD1 (6 bases). This CDR3 comprises 14 residues. In germline, CDR1 is MNHEY, CDR2 SMNVEV (reference sequence). V was shortened by 2 bases and J by 3 bases, with 11 bases between the two germline ends. CDR3 amino acids: CASSLDRSRYEQYF. CDR3 coding DNA: TGTGCCAGCAGTTTAGACAGGTCCCGCTACGAGCAGTACTTC.

This sequence joins TRBV29-1 and TRBJ2-5; D is unresolved. CDR1 SQVTM and CDR2 ANQGSEA come from the germline V gene. The CDR3 contains 10 residues. Trimming removed 7 bases at V and 5 bases at J, with 8 bases between. The CDR3 is CSGAWETQYF. DNA of the CDR3: TGCAGCGGGGCATGGGAGACCCAGTACTTC.

The genes are TRBV28 and TRBJ1-3, with unresolved D. The V end was cut by 8 bases, the J end by 2 bases, with 10 bases between. The germline CDR1 and CDR2 sequences are MDHEN and SYDVKM. The CDR3 contains 13 residues. CDR3 bases: TGTGCCAGCGAAACATTACCTGGAAACACCATATATTTT. This encodes CASETLPGNTIYF.

This chain joins TRBV4-1 and TRBJ2-5; D perhaps matches TRBD1 (6 bases). TRBJ2-7 explains the end of the DNA better; the J call may be wrong. This CDR3 spans 16 amino acids. Per germline, CDR1 MGHRA and CDR2 YSYEKL. DNA for the CDR3: TGCGCCAGCAGCCAAGTGGTTGGGGACACGAAGTACGAGCAGTACTTC. Amino acids: CASSQVVGDTKYEQYF.

This chain links TRBV6-5 with TRBJ2-1; 14 nucleotides match TRBD2. The CDR3 extends over 16 amino acids. Germline CDR1 reads MNHEY; CDR2 reads SVGAGI. Trimming cost V 2 bases and J 5 bases; bases outside gene matches: 2. The CDR3, as DNA: TGTGCCAGCAGTTACATGGGACTAGCGGGGGACAATGAGCAGTTCTTC. The encoded protein is CASSYMGLAGDNEQFF.

V usage is TRBV7-9 and J usage is TRBJ1-4, with 7 bases lining up with TRBD1. With 4 bases clipped from V and 0 bases from J, the junction kept 2 bases outside the gene matches. This CDR3 spans 15 amino acids. Germline values: CDR1 SEHNR, CDR2 FQNEAQ (reference sequence). DNA for the CDR3: TGTGCCAGCAGCTGGGGACAGTCAACTAATGAAAAACTGTTTTTT. It yields the protein CASSWGQSTNEKLFF.

V and J are TRBV6-5 and TRBJ2-3; 7 bases are shared with TRBD1. CDR3 length equals 15 residues. The germline CDR1 and CDR2 sequences are MNHEY and SVGAGI. The J segment lost 1 base and the V segment lost 6 bases, leaving 7 bases of the junction unmatched. Here the CDR3 reads CASSPDRVGTDTQYF. In nucleotides, the CDR3 is TGTGCCAGCAGCCCCGACAGGGTTGGCACAGATACGCAGTATTTT.

V gene TRBV5-4 combines with J gene TRBJ2-7; TRBD2 matches 7 bases. The CDR3 runs to 14 residues. After removal of 3 bases from V and 3 bases from J, the junction contained 6 bases not matched to a gene. Germline lookup yields CDR1 SGHNT and CDR2 YYREEE (reference sequence). The CDR3 sequence is CASSSERGVYEQYF. The CDR3 DNA is TGTGCCAGCAGCTCGGAGCGGGGTGTCTACGAGCAGTACTTC.

The rearrangement uses TRBV5-4 and TRBJ2-1, with 9 nucleotides matching TRBD2. V dropped 3 bases and J dropped 3; count of bases not matched to a gene: 4. Germline assignment: CDR1 SGHNT and CDR2 YYREEE (reference sequence). This CDR3 spans 15 amino acids. This chain's CDR3 is CASSYKREVYNEQFF. The CDR3 bases are TGTGCCAGCAGCTATAAGCGGGAGGTCTACAATGAGCAGTTCTTC.

V and J are TRBV7-8 and TRBJ2-3; 11 nucleotides match TRBD2. The CDR3 loop spans 18 amino acids. J was trimmed by 4 bases and V by 3 bases; bases with no gene match: 12. CDR1 SGHVS and CDR2 FQNEAQ come from the germline V gene. The CDR3 DNA is TGTGCCAGCAGCTTTTTATATACTAGCGGGAGTACATCAGATACGCAGTATTTT. Its translation: CASSFLYTSGSTSDTQYF.

This chain joins TRBV21-1 and TRBJ1-5. TRBV21-1 is a documented pseudogene. The CDR3 runs to 16 residues. CDR3 coding DNA: TGTGCCAGCAGCGACACGGGGGGTGGGATCCATCAGCCCCAGCATTTT. Translated: CASSDTGGGIHQPQHF.

CDR3: CASSLFILAGGNYRQFF. In DNA form, the CDR3 reads TGTGCCAGCAGCCTCTTTATACTAGCGGGGGGAAACTACAGGCAGTTCTTC. The chain couples TRBV7-9 to TRBJ2-1, with 12 bases matching TRBD2. J lost 12 bases, V lost 5 bases, and 17 bases had no gene match. CDR1 is SEHNR and CDR2 is FQNEAQ in the germline V gene (reference sequence). This CDR3 comprises 17 residues.

The chain has TRBV7-2 and TRBJ2-7; D is ambiguous. V dropped 3 bases and J dropped 0 bases, with 6 bases sitting between them. Per germline, CDR1 SGHTA and CDR2 FQGNSA. This CDR3 has 13 residues. CDR3 sequence reads: CASSFGFSYEQYF. For the CDR3, the DNA is TGTGCCAGCAGCTTCGGGTTCTCCTACGAGCAGTACTTC.

The chain combines TRBV5-1 with TRBJ1-2; D is possibly TRBD1 (5 bases). This CDR3 is 13 amino acids long. Germline loops: CDR1 SGHRS, CDR2 YFSETQ. V was trimmed by 4 bases and J by 7 bases, leaving 14 bases between them. The CDR3 bases are TGCGCCAGCAGCCCGGACATGAGCTGTGGCTACACCTTC. Its translation: CASSPDMSCGYTF.

This clone has only a few counts. DNA of the CDR3: TGCGCCAGCAGCTTGGCACCCAGGGACATCCTCCCAAGTCAGCCCCAGCATTTT. Its translation: CASSLAPRDILPSQPQHF. J is TRBJ1-5 and V is TRBV5-1; possible D gene TRBD1, 6 bases. This CDR3 region has 18 residues. Germline CDR1 is SGHRS and CDR2 is YFSETQ. V lost 0 bases to trimming and J lost 6 bases, with 22 bases between them. Complete variable domain (other parts from reference TRBV5-1 and TRBJ1-5): KAGVTQTPRYLIKTRGQQVTLSCSPISGHRSVSWYQQTPGQGLQFLFEYFSETQRNKGNFPGRFSGRQFSNSRSEMNVSTLELGDSALYLCASSLAPRDILPSQPQHFGDGTRLSIL.